Listed below are T cell receptor beta chains from one sample, sequenced in a study of control samples from healthy donors and cancer patients. The assay was immunoSEQ multiplex PCR, and TCRdb's table has in-frame clones only and misses some. This sample has thousands of clones, with 55% to 85% found just once. Material: formalin-fixed, paraffin-embedded tissue. Receptors originate from a male donor with melanoma. The conserved cysteine and the conserved F or W are not part of the CDR3 here. The D gene is left open where the match is weak.

J: TRBJ2-4
V: TRBV5-6
D: .
CDR3: ASSFFLRTAHRD

J: TRBJ1-1
V: TRBV19
D: TRBD1
CDR3: ASRREGTASSTEAF

J: TRBJ2-7
V: TRBV29-1
D: .
CDR3: SVAQHNYEQY

J: TRBJ2-7
V: TRBV6-2/TRBV6-3
D: .
CDR3: ASSWVGTYEQY

J: TRBJ2-7
V: TRBV4-1
D: TRBD2
CDR3: ASSPVAGTDGYEQY

J: TRBJ1-4
V: TRBV19
D: .
CDR3: ASSIWGSLNEKLF

J: TRBJ2-3
V: TRBV5-1
D: .
CDR3: ASSNAPQGMDTQY

J: TRBJ2-3
V: TRBV4-2
D: .
CDR3: ASSQAASGADTQY

J: TRBJ2-2
V: TRBV7-6
D: .
CDR3: ASSLRTVNTGELF

J: TRBJ2-7
V: TRBV4-3
D: .
CDR3: ASSQDHRGPGLGEQY

J: TRBJ2-7
V: TRBV9
D: TRBD1
CDR3: ASSVAQGVSYEQY

J: TRBJ2-7
V: TRBV7-3
D: TRBD2
CDR3: ASSRGTSRASEQY

J: TRBJ2-7
V: TRBV27
D: TRBD1
CDR3: ASSLGAGTGTSVGSYEQY

J: TRBJ2-1
V: TRBV7-9
D: TRBD1
CDR3: ASSGQGGNEQF